These 22 T cell receptor beta chains were sequenced from one sample in a study of cytomegalovirus exposure and HLA in healthy donors. The PCR employed 60 Vbeta primers together with 13 Jbeta primers. The assay was immunoSEQ multiplex PCR, and TCRdb's table has in-frame clones only and misses some. In the table there are under 200,000 clones, around 80% of which are singletons. Sample: PBMCs. These receptors were taken from a woman in her fifties or sixties in good health and CMV-seropositive.

In its sample, this clone was seen a few times. This sequence joins TRBV28 and TRBJ2-3; 8 bases match TRBD2. The V gene end was trimmed by 4 bases and the J gene end by 4 bases; junction bases not matched to a gene: 10. Germline V gene data show CDR1 as MDHEN and CDR2 as SYDVKM. There are 16 residues in the CDR3. The CDR3 DNA follows: TGTGCCAGCAGTTCGGTAGCGGGAACCGGTGCAGATACGCAGTATTTT. The encoded protein is CASSSVAGTGADTQYF.

Details on this clone: The sample contains more than one DNA sequence encoding this CDR3. V gene TRBV7-9 combines with J gene TRBJ2-7; D not resolved. Trimming pared 4 bases from V and 0 bases from J, leaving 4 bases between. Germline CDR1 reads SEHNR; CDR2 reads FQNEAQ (reference sequence). The CDR3 covers 12 residues. The DNA of the CDR3 is TGTGCCAGCAGCTCCCTCTCCTACGAGCAGTACTTC. Its protein is CASSSLSYEQYF.

The chain links TRBV11-3 to TRBJ2-2; 11 nucleotides match TRBD2. J gave up 7 bases and V 3 bases, and 10 bases lay outside the gene matches. Per germline, CDR1 SGHNT and CDR2 YENEEA. This CDR3 contains 17 residues. CDR3 nucleotide sequence: TGTGCCAGCAGCTTTGAGGCTAGCGGGGGGCCAGGCGGGGAGCTGTTTTTT. It specifies CASSFEASGGPGGELFF.

The chain is built from TRBV5-8 and TRBJ2-3; 9 nucleotides match TRBD1. The CDR3 sequence is 15 residues long. V lost 1 base to trimming and J lost 1 base; unmatched junction nucleotides: 1. Germline V gives CDR1 SGHTS, CDR2 YDEGEE. The CDR3 DNA reads as TGTGCCAGCAGCTTGCGGACAGGGGGCACAGATACGCAGTATTTT. It specifies CASSLRTGGTDTQYF.

This clone came up once. This chain uses TRBV6-5 with TRBJ2-1; maybe TRBD2 (5 bases). Germline CDR1 is MNHEY and CDR2 is SVGAGI. This CDR3 contains 12 residues. Trimming pared 8 bases from V and 9 bases from J, leaving 14 bases between. CDR3 in DNA: TGTGCCAGCGCCCAGAGGGTGGGTGAGCAGTTCTTC. It codes for CASAQRVGEQFF.

The genes are TRBV7-2 and TRBJ1-5; 11 bases map to TRBD1. This CDR3 contains 16 residues. CDR1 and CDR2 (germline): SGHTA, FQGNSA. V shed 4 bases, J shed 8 bases, and the junction held 10 bases outside the gene matches. CDR3: CASSSTMDRGREPQHF. In DNA, the CDR3 is TGTGCCAGCAGCTCAACGATGGACAGGGGGCGTGAGCCCCAGCATTTT.

In its sample, this clone was seen once. The V and J genes are TRBV5-1 and TRBJ2-7; 7 bases are shared with TRBD1. Losses at the gene ends were 2 bases for V and 0 bases for J; bases not matched to a gene: 5. Germline CDR1 and CDR2: SGHRS and YFSETQ. CDR3 size: 15 residues. CDR3 sequence reads: CASSFTRGPSYEQYF. The CDR3 DNA reads TGCGCCAGCAGCTTTACAAGGGGGCCCTCCTACGAGCAGTACTTC.

The genes are TRBV4-1 and TRBJ2-4; D possibly corresponds to TRBD1 (6 bases). The CDR3 runs 16 residues. In germline, CDR1 is MGHRA, CDR2 YSYEKL. The ends were cut back, 0 bases at V and 3 bases at J, with 12 bases in the middle. The chain's CDR3 is CASSQDLQGFKNIQYF. In DNA form, the CDR3 reads TGCGCCAGCAGCCAAGACCTACAGGGTTTCAAAAACATTCAGTACTTC.

DNA for the CDR3: TGTGCCAGCAGCTTAAGACCCTTACTAGCGGAGCAGTTCTTC. This encodes CASSLRPLLAEQFF. The genes are TRBV7-2 and TRBJ2-1; TRBD2 agrees at 7 bases. CDR3 length equals 14 residues. Germline CDR1 reads SGHTA; CDR2 reads FQGNSA. V gave up 2 bases and J gave up 10 bases; unmatched junction bases: 8.

This chain links TRBV4-1 with TRBJ2-3; 7 bases match TRBD2. Germline V gene lookup returns CDR1 MGHRA and CDR2 YSYEKL. The trim removed 6 bases at V and 3 bases at J, leaving 3 bases unmatched. This CDR3 is built from 13 residues. The CDR3 DNA follows: TGCGCCAGCAGTGACGGGAGGACAGATACGCAGTATTTT. This sequence encodes CASSDGRTDTQYF.

This chain joins TRBV7-8 and TRBJ1-3; no reliable D call. CDR1 is SGHVS, CDR2 FQNEAQ, per germline. The ends were cut back, 6 bases at V and 0 bases at J, with 9 bases in the middle. The CDR3 totals 14 residues. CDR3 loop: CASSLTVSGNTIYF. The CDR3 region has the DNA TGTGCCAGCAGTTTAACAGTCTCTGGAAACACCATATATTTT. The complete variable domain, with remaining parts taken from reference TRBV7-8 and TRBJ1-3, reads GAGVSQSPRYKVAKRGQDVALRCDPISGHVSLFWYQQALGQGPEFLTYFQNEAQLDKSGLPSDRFFAERPEGSVSTLKIQRTQQEDSAVYLCASSLTVSGNTIYFGEGSWLTVV.

In nucleotides, the CDR3 is TGTGCCAGCAGCCTCGACGGCTCTTTAACTATTTTCTACACCTTC. It yields the protein CASSLDGSLTIFYTF. The genes are TRBV5-5 and TRBJ1-2, with unresolved D. The V gene's germline CDR1 is SGHKS and CDR2 YYEKEE (reference sequence). The CDR3 has 15 amino acids. Trimming left V 4 bases short and J 10 bases short, with 23 bases between.

V usage is TRBV5-1 and J usage is TRBJ1-1; weak D call: TRBD1 (6 bases). V was cut by 5 bases and J by 4 bases, with 12 bases left in between. Germline loops: CDR1 SGHRS, CDR2 YFSETQ. The CDR3 runs 13 residues. CDR3 nucleotide sequence: TGCGCCAGCAGTCCGGGGGGCGGCACTGAAGCTTTCTTT. This translates into CASSPGGGTEAFF. Drawing the rest from reference TRBV5-1 and TRBJ1-1, the complete variable domain is KAGVTQTPRYLIKTRGQQVTLSCSPISGHRSVSWYQQTPGQGLQFLFEYFSETQRNKGNFPGRFSGRQFSNSRSEMNVSTLELGDSALYLCASSPGGGTEAFFGQGTRLTVV.

V and J are TRBV6-1 and TRBJ2-2, with 8 bases fitting TRBD1. Trimming removed 4 bases from V and 10 bases from J; junction bases left unmatched: 5. CDR1 is MNHNS and CDR2 is SASEGT in the germline V gene. The CDR3 runs 13 residues. The CDR3, as DNA: TGTGCCAGCAGTGGACCGGGACAGGTGGAGCTGTTTTTT. This sequence encodes CASSGPGQVELFF.

The chain carries TRBV9 and TRBJ2-2, with D possibly being TRBD2 (5 bases). V lost 4 bases to trimming and J lost 0 bases, with 25 bases between them. The CDR3 length is 20 residues. The germline gives CDR1 SGDLS, CDR2 YYNGEE. This chain's CDR3 is CASSPHHLGRLLANTGELFF. In nucleotides, the CDR3 is TGTGCCAGCAGCCCTCACCACCTGGGCAGACTACTCGCGAACACCGGGGAGCTGTTTTTT.

The chain links TRBV7-2 to TRBJ2-7; a possible D gene is TRBD1 (6 bases). Germline CDR1 and CDR2: SGHTA and FQGNSA. The CDR3 length is 15 residues. Trimming shortened V by 5 bases and J by 6 bases, and 20 bases separated the two germline ends. Here the CDR3 reads CASSQSSGHGGEQYF. In DNA form, the CDR3 reads TGTGCCAGCAGCCAATCGTCGGGACATGGCGGCGAGCAGTACTTC.

Concerning this clone itself: Other DNA sequences of this sample code for an identical CDR3. The chain has TRBV16 and TRBJ1-2; D perhaps matches TRBD1 (5 bases). CDR3 size: 15 residues. The V gene lost 4 bases and the J gene lost 4 bases, with 16 bases spanning the gap. Germline-derived CDR1 and CDR2 are KGHSY and FQNENV. In nucleotides, the CDR3 is TGTGCCAGCAGCCCCACGGCAGGGATCGGCTATGGCTACACCTTC. Translated: CASSPTAGIGYGYTF. The full variable domain, its missing parts supplied by reference TRBV16 and TRBJ1-2, is GEEVAQTPKHLVRGEGQKAKLYCAPIKGHSYVFWYQQVLKNEFKFLISFQNENVFDETGMPKERFSAKCLPNSPCSLEIQATKLEDSAVYFCASSPTAGIGYGYTFGSGTRLTVV.

V and J are TRBV5-4 and TRBJ2-1, with 8 bases that match TRBD1. Germline CDR1 SGHNT, CDR2 YYREEE (reference sequence). V gave up 5 bases and J gave up 7 bases; unmatched junction bases: 11. CDR3 size: 15 residues. For the CDR3, the DNA is TGTGCCAGCAGACCAGACAGGGGCAAACATAATGAGCAGTTCTTC. Amino acid sequence: CASRPDRGKHNEQFF. Filled out from reference TRBV5-4 and TRBJ2-1, the complete variable domain reads ETGVTQSPTHLIKTRGQQVTLRCSSQSGHNTVSWYQQALGQGPQFIFQYYREEENGRGNFPPRFSGLQFPNYSSELNVNALELDDSALYLCASRPDRGKHNEQFFGPGTRLTVL.

Here the CDR3 DNA reads TGTGCCAGCAGCCCTAGGACTAGCGGTTCTGGGGCCAACGTCCTGACTTTC. It is translated as CASSPRTSGSGANVLTF. This rearrangement joins TRBV5-4 to TRBJ2-6, with 10 bases matching TRBD2. The CDR3 is 17 residues long. Germline CDR1 and CDR2: SGHNT and YYREEE (reference sequence). Trimming cost V 4 bases and J 1 base; bases outside gene matches: 5.

The CDR3 here is CASSLDHPGNEQFF. The DNA of the CDR3 is TGTGCCAGCAGCTTAGATCACCCGGGGAATGAGCAGTTCTTC. This chain uses TRBV7-9 with TRBJ2-1, with a possible D match to TRBD2 (5 bases). The CDR3 is 14 amino acids. V lost 1 base and J lost 7, with 11 bases in between. The V gene's germline CDR1 is SEHNR and CDR2 FQNEAQ (reference sequence). Looking up the rest from reference TRBV7-9 and TRBJ2-1 gives the full variable domain: DTGVSQNPRHKITKRGQNVTFRCDPISEHNRLYWYRQTLGQGPEFLTYFQNEAQLEKSRLLSDRFSAERPKGSFSTLEIQRTEQGDSAMYLCASSLDHPGNEQFFGPGTRLTVL.

The chain couples TRBV15 to TRBJ1-5; D is perhaps TRBD1 (5 bases). V was clipped by 0 bases and J by 3 bases, with 12 bases between them. This CDR3 contains 16 residues. CDR1 and CDR2 from the germline V gene are LNHNV and YYDKDF (reference sequence). CDR3 bases: TGTGCCACCAGCAGAGATTTGGCAGGGAACAATCAGCCCCAGCATTTT. Amino acid sequence: CATSRDLAGNNQPQHF.

V and J are TRBV11-3 and TRBJ2-3, with D unclear. V was shortened by 5 bases and J by 0 bases, with 9 bases between the two germline ends. CDR1 is SGHNT, CDR2 YENEEA, per germline. This CDR3 region has 14 residues. The CDR3 bases are TGTGCCAGCAGCAGAGGCGGAAGCACAGATACGCAGTATTTT. Amino acids: CASSRGGSTDTQYF.